Below, 21 T cell receptor beta chains from the same sample are listed, as sequenced in a study of blood T cell repertoires in COVID-19. Assay: immunoSEQ multiplex PCR; the TCRdb copy retains only in-frame clones and omits some. The sample has a few hundred thousand clones; more than 80% are singletons. The sample consisted of PBMCs or T cells enriched from blood (not recorded which). The source of these receptors is a woman between 18 and 30 years old who had recovered from COVID-19.

The V call is TRBV7-8, the J call TRBJ1-4; D may be TRBD1 (6 bases). The CDR3 sequence is 15 residues long. Germline loops: CDR1 SGHVS, CDR2 FQNEAQ. The V end lost 5 bases, the J end lost 4 bases, and 14 bases lay between the germline ends. In DNA form, the CDR3 reads TGTGCCAGCAGCACCAACGGACAGTTTAATGAAAAACTGTTTTTT. Translating it yields CASSTNGQFNEKLFF.

V and J are TRBV10-3 and TRBJ2-5; 8 nucleotides agree with TRBD1. Germline assignment: CDR1 ENHRY and CDR2 SYGVKD. The CDR3 totals 16 residues. V shed 3 bases and J 2 bases; nucleotides not matched to a gene: 8. The CDR3 loop is CAISDNLGTGQETQYF. The CDR3 region has the DNA TGTGCCATCAGTGACAATTTGGGGACAGGACAAGAGACCCAGTACTTC.

The chain employs TRBV6-5 and TRBJ2-7; tentatively, D is TRBD1 (5 bases). This CDR3 contains 13 residues. V was trimmed by 2 bases and J by 6 bases, leaving 11 bases between them. The germline V gene encodes CDR1 MNHEY and CDR2 SVGAGI. The chain's CDR3 is CASSYGTGPEQYF. The DNA of the CDR3 is TGTGCCAGCAGTTACGGAACAGGTCCCGAGCAGTACTTC.

This sequence joins TRBV5-1 and TRBJ1-6, with D perhaps matching TRBD1 (6 bases). The CDR3 loop spans 13 amino acids. The germline CDR1 and CDR2 sequences are SGHRS and YFSETQ. Between the trimmed V and J ends, which lost 5 bases and 14 bases, there was a span of 17 bases. Written as DNA, the CDR3 is TGCGCCAGCAGAGGGGGACCCGATGGGACCCTCCACTTT. This gives the protein CASRGGPDGTLHF. The whole variable domain, filled in from reference TRBV5-1 and TRBJ1-6, reads KAGVTQTPRYLIKTRGQQVTLSCSPISGHRSVSWYQQTPGQGLQFLFEYFSETQRNKGNFPGRFSGRQFSNSRSEMNVSTLELGDSALYLCASRGGPDGTLHFGNGTRLTVT.

This chain connects TRBV10-3 to TRBJ1-1, with D hard to call. Deletions cut 6 bases from V and 0 bases from J, with 11 bases between. Germline CDR1 is ENHRY and CDR2 is SYGVKD. The CDR3 is 14 residues long. CDR3 amino acids: CAISFGVMNTEAFF. The CDR3 bases are TGTGCCATCAGCTTCGGGGTAATGAACACTGAAGCTTTCTTT.

The DNA of the CDR3 is TGTGCCAGCAGCCAAGAAGGATCTGGGGGACTAGAAGGCTACACCTTC. Its translation is CASSQEGSGGLEGYTF. The chain uses TRBV14 and TRBJ1-2; maybe TRBD1 (5 bases). V lost 0 bases to trimming and J lost 8 bases, with 19 bases between them. The CDR3 is made up of 16 amino acids. CDR1 is SGHDN, CDR2 FVKESK, per germline. The full variable domain, in which reference TRBV14 and TRBJ1-2 provide the parts outside the CDR3, is EAGVTQFPSHSVIEKGQTVTLRCDPISGHDNLYWYRRVMGKEIKFLLHFVKESKQDESGMPNNRFLAERTGGTYSTLKVQPAELEDSGVYFCASSQEGSGGLEGYTFGSGTRLTVV.

Of note for this clone: Other DNA sequences from this sample encode an identical CDR3 as well. The chain employs TRBV5-1 and TRBJ1-2, with TRBD1 matching over 9 bases. Germline V gives CDR1 SGHRS, CDR2 YFSETQ. V lost 4 bases, J lost 3 bases, and 4 bases stayed unmatched. CDR3 length: 14 amino acids. The CDR3 is CASSPGQGYYGYTF. The CDR3 nucleotides are TGCGCCAGCAGCCCGGGACAGGGTTACTATGGCTACACCTTC. Complete variable domain (other parts from reference TRBV5-1 and TRBJ1-2): KAGVTQTPRYLIKTRGQQVTLSCSPISGHRSVSWYQQTPGQGLQFLFEYFSETQRNKGNFPGRFSGRQFSNSRSEMNVSTLELGDSALYLCASSPGQGYYGYTFGSGTRLTVV.

V and J are TRBV27 and TRBJ1-5; possibly TRBD1 for D (6 bases). Trimming stripped 4 bases from V and 7 bases from J, with 20 bases between. The germline gives CDR1 MNHEY, CDR2 SMNVEV (reference sequence). The CDR3 is 16 amino acids. The CDR3 reads CASSSKGTGKGQPQHF. The CDR3 DNA reads TGTGCCAGCAGTTCCAAGGGCACAGGGAAGGGGCAGCCCCAGCATTTT.

The J gene is TRBJ2-1, the V gene TRBV28; TRBD2 is a possible D gene (5 bases). V was cut by 9 bases and J by 0 bases, with 15 bases left in between. The CDR3 length is 15 residues. Germline values: CDR1 MDHEN, CDR2 SYDVKM. The CDR3 region is CASLPRGSSYNEQFF. The CDR3 DNA follows: TGTGCCAGTCTCCCACGGGGAAGCTCCTACAATGAGCAGTTCTTC.

J is TRBJ2-7 and V is TRBV7-6, with a weak D call TRBD1 (6 bases). The CDR3 length is 14 residues. V lost 5 bases to trimming and J lost 6 bases, with 17 bases between them. Per germline, CDR1 SGHVS and CDR2 FNYEAQ. CDR3 nucleotides: TGTGCCAGCAGCACAGACCCTACAGGGTCCGAGCAGTACTTC. Residues: CASSTDPTGSEQYF.

As for this clone: This sample also contains other DNA sequences that code for the same CDR3. V is TRBV2 and J is TRBJ1-1, with a weak D call TRBD1 (5 bases). This CDR3 is 11 amino acids long. With 7 bases removed from V and 4 bases from J, the gap between germline ends came to 7 bases. Germline V gene data show CDR1 as SNHLY and CDR2 as FYNNEI. CDR3 residues: CASTGGTEAFF. CDR3 DNA sequence: TGTGCCAGCACGGGGGGCACTGAAGCTTTCTTT.

The CDR3 sequence: CATSRGPGQHNEKLFF. CDR3 DNA sequence: TGTGCCACCAGCAGAGGCCCGGGACAGCATAATGAAAAACTGTTTTTT. The gene calls are TRBV15 and TRBJ1-4; 7 positions match TRBD1. The CDR3 totals 16 residues. V was pared by 1 base and J by 4 bases, with 6 bases of the junction left unmatched. From germline, CDR1 is LNHNV and CDR2 YYDKDF (reference sequence).

The chain recombines TRBV6-6 with TRBJ1-1; no clear D. The CDR3 is made up of 14 amino acids. Per the germline V gene, CDR1 is MNHNY and CDR2 is SVGAGI (reference sequence). Trimming removed 4 bases at V and 4 bases at J, with 13 bases between. The CDR3 here is CASSLRTFPTEAFF. The CDR3 DNA follows: TGTGCCAGCAGTTTACGGACTTTCCCCACTGAAGCTTTCTTT.

This clone was seen a few times. V and J are TRBV7-9 and TRBJ1-2; D possibly corresponds to TRBD1 (5 bases). V was clipped by 4 bases and J by 6 bases, with 9 bases between them. Germline V CDR1 and CDR2: SEHNR, FQNEAQ (reference sequence). This CDR3 spans 12 amino acids. The CDR3 protein is CASSSRVDGYTF. The DNA of the CDR3 is TGTGCCAGCAGCTCCAGGGTCGATGGCTACACCTTC.

With respect to this clone: Other DNA sequences within the sample encode an identical CDR3. J is TRBJ2-7 and V is TRBV5-1; 11 nucleotides agree with TRBD1. Germline loops: CDR1 SGHRS, CDR2 YFSETQ. Trimming took 4 bases from V and 2 from J; bases not matched to a gene: 5. The CDR3 runs to 15 residues. The CDR3: CASSAGTGGTYEQYF. The CDR3 nucleotides read TGCGCCAGCAGCGCTGGGACAGGGGGAACCTACGAGCAGTACTTC.

V gene TRBV2 combines with J gene TRBJ1-6; D gene ambiguous. Germline values: CDR1 SNHLY, CDR2 FYNNEI. Trimming shortened V by 5 bases and J by 9 bases, and 8 bases separated the two germline ends. This CDR3 region has 12 residues. In nucleotides, the CDR3 is TGTGCCAGCAGTTTGAGATTTTCACCCCTCCACTTT. As protein: CASSLRFSPLHF.

The V gene is TRBV6-5, the J gene TRBJ1-4; TRBD1 aligns across 9 bases. This CDR3 comprises 14 residues. Germline lookup yields CDR1 MNHEY and CDR2 SVGAGI. The V gene end was trimmed by 6 bases and the J gene end by 7 bases; junction bases not matched to a gene: 6. The CDR3 nucleotides are TGTGCCAGCAGCCCCGGGACAGGGCTTGAAAAACTGTTTTTT. This translates into CASSPGTGLEKLFF.

The chain links TRBV5-6 to TRBJ2-7; possibly TRBD2 for D (7 bases). The CDR3 has 17 residues. From germline, CDR1 is SGHDT and CDR2 YYEEEE. The V end lost 4 bases, the J end lost 3 bases, and 23 bases lay between the germline ends. This chain's CDR3 is CASSKGGGGGRGYEQYF. CDR3 coding DNA: TGTGCCAGCAGCAAGGGGGGCGGGGGAGGACGGGGCTACGAGCAGTACTTC.

The J gene is TRBJ1-2, the V gene TRBV28; D is possibly TRBD1 (5 bases). The CDR3 sequence is 14 residues long. V was trimmed by 5 bases and J by 5 bases, leaving 15 bases between them. The germline gives CDR1 MDHEN, CDR2 SYDVKM. This CDR3 reads CASSATRQIYGYTF. CDR3 sequence (DNA): TGTGCCAGCAGTGCAACCCGACAGATATATGGCTACACCTTC.

V and J are TRBV27 and TRBJ1-2; TRBD1 matches 10 bases. V shed 0 bases and J 8 bases; nucleotides not matched to a gene: 6. Germline CDR1 reads MNHEY; CDR2 reads SMNVEV (reference sequence). CDR3 length: 15 residues. CDR3 region: CASSLSTGGFRGYTF. Here the CDR3 DNA reads TGTGCCAGCAGTTTATCGACAGGGGGCTTTAGGGGCTACACCTTC.

The rearrangement links TRBV10-3 to TRBJ1-6, with 9 bases aligning to TRBD1. Germline V gives CDR1 ENHRY, CDR2 SYGVKD. J lost 6 bases, V lost 7 bases, and 7 bases had no gene match. The CDR3 totals 15 residues. CDR3 coding DNA: TGTGCCATCACCGCGGACAGGGGAAGTAATTCACCCCTCCACTTT. Translated: CAITADRGSNSPLHF.